This T cell receptor beta chain derives from a study of T cell responses to AZD1222 COVID-19 vaccine. Study results and caveats: The reported proportion of spike-specific TCRs targeting unmutated variant regions was nearly half.

Here immunoSEQ multiplex PCR was the method, and the copy in TCRdb shows in-frame clones only, minus some. The sample holds 200,000 to 250,000 clones; roughly 94% are singletons and the top ten take around 1.5%. The germline V gene encodes CDR1 SGDLS and CDR2 YYNGEE. V gave up 3 bases and J gave up 5 bases; unmatched junction bases: 8. There are 15 residues in the CDR3. Regarding this clone: Its antigen is currently unknown.

The sample in question was peripheral blood, obtained 28 days after the second dose of the MenACWY control vaccine. This sequence originates from an adult who received the MenACWY meningococcal vaccine as a control. The V and J genes are TRBV9 and TRBJ2-5, with 9 bases matching TRBD2. The CDR3 region is CASSAPGTSKETQYF. DNA of the CDR3: TGTGCCAGCAGCGCACCAGGGACTAGCAAGGAGACCCAGTACTTC.